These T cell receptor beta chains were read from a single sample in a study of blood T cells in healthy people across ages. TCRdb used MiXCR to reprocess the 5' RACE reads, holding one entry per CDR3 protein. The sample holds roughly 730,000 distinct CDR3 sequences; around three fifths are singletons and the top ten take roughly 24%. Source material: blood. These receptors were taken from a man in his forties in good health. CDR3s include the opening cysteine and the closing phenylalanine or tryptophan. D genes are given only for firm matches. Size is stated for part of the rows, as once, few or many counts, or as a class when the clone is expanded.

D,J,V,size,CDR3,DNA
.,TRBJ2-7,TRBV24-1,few,CATSDFGQSYEQYF,TGTGCCACCAGTGATTTTGGCCAGTCCTACGAGCAGTACTTC
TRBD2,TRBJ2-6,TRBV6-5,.,CAGSRTGGRANVLTF,TGTGCCGGCAGTAGGACGGGAGGTCGGGCCAACGTCCTGACTTTC
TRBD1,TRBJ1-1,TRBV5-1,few,CASSWTGVNTEAFF,TGCGCCAGCAGCTGGACAGGGGTGAACACTGAAGCTTTCTTT
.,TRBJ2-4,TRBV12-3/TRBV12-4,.,CASRLRDPVRGPAKNIQYF,TGTGCCAGCAGACTAAGAGACCCTGTCCGGGGCCCAGCCAAAAACATTCAGTACTTC
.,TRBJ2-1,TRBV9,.,CASSVEGVGREQFF,TGTGCCAGCAGCGTAGAAGGGGTTGGCCGGGAGCAGTTCTTC
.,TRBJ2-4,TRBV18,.,CASSPRGPQDMAKNIQYF,TGTGCCAGCTCACCAAGAGGCCCGCAGGACATGGCCAAAAACATTCAGTACTTC
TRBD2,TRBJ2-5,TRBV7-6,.,CASSPGGRARKTNEQYF,TGTGCCAGCAGCCCGGGGGGTAGGGCAAGGAAAACCAATGAGCAGTACTTC
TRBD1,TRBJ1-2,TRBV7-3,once,CASSFSGGLPYGYTF,TGTGCCAGCAGCTTCTCAGGGGGCCTCCCATATGGCTACACCTTC
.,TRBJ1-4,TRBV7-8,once,CASRRNQGLRNCEKLFF,TGTGCCAGCAGACGGAACCAGGGTCTCCGAAATTGCGAAAAACTGTTTTTT
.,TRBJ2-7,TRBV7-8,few,CASSMSYEQYF,TGTGCCAGCAGCATGAGCTACGAGCAGTACTTC
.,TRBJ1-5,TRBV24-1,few,CATSDLTEHQHF,TGTGCCACCAGTGATCTCACGGAACACCAGCATTTT
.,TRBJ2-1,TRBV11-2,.,CASSLGAMGGPRNEQFF,TGTGCCAGCAGCTTGGGGGCTATGGGAGGGCCTAGGAATGAGCAGTTCTTC
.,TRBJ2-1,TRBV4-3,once,CASSPGLLNEQFF,TGCGCCAGCAGCCCGGGACTTCTCAATGAGCAGTTCTTC
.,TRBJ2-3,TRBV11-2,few,CASSLRPDTDTQYF,TGTGCCAGCAGCCTCCGTCCTGACACAGATACGCAGTATTTT